This T cell receptor (beta chain) was sequenced for a study of blood T cell repertoires in COVID-19. Sequenced by immunoSEQ multiplex PCR; TCRdb stores in-frame clones only, minus some. The repertoire consists of hundreds of thousands of clones, with about 87% occurring once and the leading ten covering 3%. The CDR3 is 15 amino acids. Germline CDR1 reads MNHEY; CDR2 reads SMNVEV (reference sequence). The ends lost 5 bases at V and 0 bases at J; junction bases unmatched: 4. Allocation to cohorts depended on clinical history reported by the participants. Two consecutive negative NP/OP PCR tests, clearance, or resolved symptoms defined Cohort 3 recovery.

The chain recombines TRBV27 with TRBJ2-4; 7 bases align to TRBD1. The TCR sequence derives from a woman aged 50 to 60 who had recovered from COVID-19. What was sequenced was PBMCs or T cells enriched from blood (not recorded which). CDR3 DNA sequence: TGTGCCAGCAGTGCGGACAGGCTAGCCAAAAACATTCAGTACTTC. It yields the protein CASSADRLAKNIQYF.